This T cell receptor (beta chain) was sequenced in a study of cytomegalovirus exposure and HLA in healthy donors. General observations from the study: Later analysis suggested most CMV-associated TCR beta chains were HLA-restricted.

The CDR3 is 15 amino acids. Trimming removed 2 bases from V and 6 bases from J, with 14 bases in between. Germline V CDR1 and CDR2: SGHDT, YYEEEE. Amplification used 60 Vbeta primers and 13 Jbeta primers. TCRdb's copy holds only in-frame clones and misses some; the assay was immunoSEQ multiplex PCR. The data hold about 160,000 clones, with more than 60% observed a single time. Details on this clone: Antigen specificity is unknown.

The material sequenced was PBMCs. V usage is TRBV5-6 and J usage is TRBJ1-4; D gene unclear. The TCR originated in a man aged 35-49 years in good health and CMV-seronegative. The CDR3: CASSFLDPGDEKLFF. The CDR3 bases are TGTGCCAGCAGCTTTCTCGACCCCGGGGATGAAAAACTGTTTTTT.